The present TCR beta chain was sequenced within a study of cytomegalovirus exposure and HLA in healthy donors. CDR1 MNHEY and CDR2 SVGAGI come from the germline V gene. This CDR3 has 14 residues. V gave up 2 bases and J gave up 2 bases, with 6 bases separating them. A multiplex PCR was run with 60 Vbeta primers and 13 Jbeta primers. TCRdb's table, derived via immunoSEQ multiplex PCR, lists solely in-frame clones and lacks some. The repertoire holds around 170,000 clones, with 77% as singletons. V and J are TRBV6-5 and TRBJ2-2; D remains unclear. This receptor was identified in a man aged 18-30 years in good health and CMV-seronegative. Sequences were obtained from PBMCs. Written as DNA, the CDR3 is TGTGCCAGCAGTTACGAGATAAACACCGGGGAGCTGTTTTTT. This translates into CASSYEINTGELFF.